These 28 T cell receptor beta chains share one sample of origin, sequenced in a study of Ad26.COV2.S vaccination and SARS-CoV-2 variants. TCRdb's copy holds only in-frame clones and misses some; the assay was immunoSEQ multiplex PCR. The sample shows about 350,000 clones, around 89% of them seen only once. Treatment of the sample: over 15 received Ad26.COV2.S at low or high dose, single or two shots; about 5 received placebo; per-sample allocation not given. Day 63 after the first vaccine or placebo injection was the time point for sampling. The sequenced sample was peripheral blood, obtained in a trial of Ad26.COV2.S vaccine versus placebo. The source of these receptors is a person between 18 and 60 years old who received the Ad26.COV2.S COVID-19 vaccine or a placebo.

The chain couples TRBV28 to TRBJ1-2; possible D gene TRBD1, 6 bases. Germline CDR1 is MDHEN and CDR2 is SYDVKM. The CDR3 length is 15 residues. The V and J ends lost 1 base and 5 bases respectively, with 14 bases between them. CDR3 in DNA: TGTGCCAGCAGTTTATCTGGGGGGCGAGGGTATGGCTACACCTTC. It codes for CASSLSGGRGYGYTF.

V and J are TRBV6-5 and TRBJ2-7; D gene ambiguous. This CDR3 region has 11 residues. Trimming stripped 6 bases from V and 2 bases from J, with 5 bases between. Germline V gives CDR1 MNHEY, CDR2 SVGAGI. CDR3 sequence (DNA): TGTGCCAGCAGAAACACCTACGAGCAGTACTTC. This codes for CASRNTYEQYF.

The V call is TRBV6-2 or TRBV6-3, the J call TRBJ1-5, with D hard to call. Deletions cut 0 bases from V and 2 bases from J, with 8 bases between. Looked up from germline, CDR1 is MNHEY and CDR2 is SVGEGT. The CDR3 runs 15 residues. The CDR3 DNA follows: TGTGCCAGCAGTTACTCAGGGCAAGGCAATCAGCCCCAGCATTTT. Translated, it gives CASSYSGQGNQPQHF.

The rearrangement joins TRBV5-1 to TRBJ2-7; weak D call: TRBD1 (6 bases). The length of the CDR3 is 13 residues. Trimming removed 1 base from V and 6 bases from J, with 11 bases in between. The germline V gene has CDR1 SGHRS and CDR2 YFSETQ. The CDR3 coding sequence is TGCGCCAGCAGCTTGTCGACAGGCCTCGAGCAGTACTTC. This sequence encodes CASSLSTGLEQYF.

The chain recombines TRBV7-8 with TRBJ2-6; D not certain. V dropped 2 bases and J dropped 0 bases, with 17 bases sitting between them. This CDR3 is 19 amino acids long. Germline CDR1 is SGHVS and CDR2 is FQNEAQ. Here the CDR3 DNA reads TGTGCCAGCAGCTTAATAGCTGTCAGTATGGGCTCTGGGGCCAACGTCCTGACTTTC. It yields the protein CASSLIAVSMGSGANVLTF.

The chain carries TRBV13 and TRBJ2-5; TRBD1 agrees at 8 bases. Unmatched junction bases numbered 8, after V lost 4 bases and J lost 7 bases. The germline CDR1 and CDR2 sequences are PRHDT and FYEKMQ (reference sequence). The CDR3 has 14 residues. CDR3 DNA: TGTGCCAGCAGCTATTACGGACAGGGTGGGACCCAGTACTTC. This sequence encodes CASSYYGQGGTQYF.

The rearrangement uses TRBV4-3 and TRBJ2-1; D possibly corresponds to TRBD1 (5 bases). The CDR3 is 15 residues long. Trimming pared 0 bases from V and 3 bases from J, leaving 9 bases between. In germline, CDR1 is LGHNA, CDR2 YSLEER. CDR3 region: CASSQDETDYNEQFF. CDR3 DNA: TGCGCCAGCAGCCAAGATGAGACAGACTACAATGAGCAGTTCTTC.

The chain has TRBV30 and TRBJ2-5; TRBD2 matches at 14 bases. The germline CDR1 and CDR2 sequences are GTSNPN and SVGIG (reference sequence). Trimming cost V 2 bases and J 2 bases; bases outside gene matches: 4. The CDR3 length is 16 residues. The CDR3 nucleotides are TGTGCCTGGAGTACGGGACTAGCGGGAGCGCAAGAGACCCAGTACTTC. Protein sequence: CAWSTGLAGAQETQYF.

V usage is TRBV9 and J usage is TRBJ2-3; TRBD2 is a possible D gene (7 bases). Trimming left V 4 bases short and J 6 bases short, with 21 bases between. Germline CDR1 and CDR2: SGDLS and YYNGEE. The CDR3 covers 16 residues. The CDR3 region is CASSSGGPLRDDTQYF. The CDR3 DNA reads as TGTGCCAGCAGCTCCGGGGGGCCCCTTCGTGATGATACGCAGTATTTT.

The chain has TRBV7-6 and TRBJ2-3, with D maybe TRBD2 (5 bases). Germline V gene lookup returns CDR1 SGHVS and CDR2 FNYEAQ. The CDR3 runs to 14 residues. Trimming removed 4 bases at V and 3 bases at J, with 11 bases between. The CDR3 DNA is TGTGCCAGCAGCTCCAGCGGTATGACAGATACGCAGTATTTT. Translated, it gives CASSSSGMTDTQYF.

The chain joins TRBV9 to TRBJ2-1; 9 bases map to TRBD1. J was trimmed by 2 bases and V by 8 bases; bases with no gene match: 5. CDR1 and CDR2 (germline): SGDLS, YYNGEE. The CDR3 spans 14 residues. CDR3 in amino acids: CASSRDRAYNEQFF. The CDR3 region has the DNA TGTGCCAGTTCCCGGGACAGGGCCTACAATGAGCAGTTCTTC.

J is TRBJ2-1 and V is TRBV10-3; TRBD2 agrees at 8 bases. Trimming removed 2 bases from V and 8 bases from J; junction bases left unmatched: 11. CDR1 is ENHRY and CDR2 is SYGVKD in the germline V gene. The length of the CDR3 is 16 residues. The DNA for the CDR3 is TGTGCCATCAGTGAGGGGCCAGGACTAGCAATCGATGAGCAGTTCTTC. It encodes CAISEGPGLAIDEQFF.

The CDR3 DNA reads TGTGCCAGCAGTGAAGGTCCCGGGGGCATACGCACAGATACGCAGTATTTT. Translated: CASSEGPGGIRTDTQYF. The V and J genes are TRBV6-1 and TRBJ2-3; the D call may be TRBD1 or TRBD2 (6 bases each). Germline lookup yields CDR1 MNHNS and CDR2 SASEGT. Between the trimmed V and J ends, which lost 1 base and 1 base, there was a span of 15 bases. The length of the CDR3 is 17 residues.

V is TRBV9 and J is TRBJ1-3, with D unclear. CDR1 and CDR2 (germline): SGDLS, YYNGEE. V dropped 7 bases and J dropped 4 bases, with 15 bases sitting between them. This CDR3 is 14 amino acids long. CDR3 nucleotides: TGTGCCAGCGGCCGGGCCGAGCCAGGAAACACCATATATTTT. This translates into CASGRAEPGNTIYF.

J is TRBJ1-2 and V is TRBV4-1; 7 nucleotides line up with TRBD1. The J segment lost 4 bases and the V segment lost 2 bases, leaving 7 bases of the junction unmatched. The CDR3 loop spans 15 amino acids. Germline loops: CDR1 MGHRA, CDR2 YSYEKL. The CDR3: CASSQRDRRSYGYTF. CDR3 nucleotides: TGCGCCAGCAGCCAACGGGACAGACGAAGCTATGGCTACACCTTC.

This sequence joins TRBV19 and TRBJ2-2, with 7 bases fitting TRBD1. V dropped 1 base and J dropped 3; count of bases not matched to a gene: 2. The CDR3 runs to 15 residues. The germline V gene encodes CDR1 LNHDA and CDR2 SQIVND (reference sequence). CDR3 in amino acids: CASSIGDRYTGELFF. The CDR3 DNA is TGTGCCAGTAGTATAGGGGACAGATACACCGGGGAGCTGTTTTTT.

This chain links TRBV6-5 with TRBJ2-7; no definite D call. The CDR3 spans 11 residues. Per germline, CDR1 MNHEY and CDR2 SVGAGI. Trimming removed 5 bases from V and 1 base from J, with 3 bases in between. The CDR3 loop is CASSRSYEQYF. The CDR3 coding sequence is TGTGCCAGCAGTCGATCCTACGAGCAGTACTTC.

The chain recombines TRBV19 with TRBJ2-1; D gene ambiguous. Germline V gene lookup returns CDR1 LNHDA and CDR2 SQIVND (reference sequence). Trimming left V 8 bases short and J 0 bases short, with 8 bases between. This CDR3 is 13 amino acids long. CDR3 DNA: TGTGCCAGTTCCCTAGTCTCCTACAATGAGCAGTTCTTC. Encoded protein: CASSLVSYNEQFF.

The CDR3 loop is CASSESGQDGYTF. CDR3 in DNA: TGTGCCAGCAGTGAGTCGGGCCAGGATGGCTACACCTTC. The chain uses TRBV2 and TRBJ1-2; no firm D call. This CDR3 contains 13 residues. V was trimmed by 3 bases and J by 6 bases, leaving 11 bases between them. The germline gives CDR1 SNHLY, CDR2 FYNNEI.

This chain connects TRBV30 to TRBJ1-6; D uncertain. The CDR3 is made up of 16 amino acids. Trimming removed 0 bases at V and 0 bases at J, with 9 bases between. Germline values: CDR1 GTSNPN, CDR2 SVGIG (reference sequence). The CDR3 DNA sequence: TGTGCCTGGAGTGTACAGACACGCTCCTATAATTCACCCCTCCACTTT. It is translated as CAWSVQTRSYNSPLHF.

The V call is TRBV2, the J call TRBJ1-4; 7 bases are shared with TRBD1. The ends lost 6 bases at V and 7 bases at J; junction bases unmatched: 8. The CDR3 is made up of 14 amino acids. Germline assignment: CDR1 SNHLY and CDR2 FYNNEI. The CDR3 nucleotides are TGTGCCAGCAGGCGACAGGGAAGGAGTGAAAAACTGTTTTTT. Protein sequence: CASRRQGRSEKLFF.

This clone was recorded once. The same CDR3 also results from other DNA sequences found in this sample. J is TRBJ2-5 and V is TRBV18; D remains unclear. The germline gives CDR1 KGHSH, CDR2 LQKENI. The CDR3 is 13 residues long. The V gene lost 3 bases and the J gene lost 4 bases, with 9 bases spanning the gap. CDR3 residues: CASSPGLAETQYF. The CDR3 coding sequence is TGTGCCAGCTCACCTGGTTTAGCAGAGACCCAGTACTTC.

This clone was picked up one time. The rearrangement joins TRBV6-5 to TRBJ1-6; D remains ambiguous. V shed 3 bases and J shed 7 bases, with 13 bases lying between them. The germline V gene has CDR1 MNHEY and CDR2 SVGAGI. The CDR3 length is 15 residues. The CDR3 loop reads CASSYDTTANSPLHF. Written as DNA, the CDR3 is TGTGCCAGCAGTTATGACACCACAGCCAATTCACCCCTCCACTTT.

This chain joins TRBV6-2 or TRBV6-3 and TRBJ2-2, with TRBD1 matching 7 bases. The V segment lost 1 base and the J segment 4 bases; nucleotides outside the gene matches: 12. The length of the CDR3 is 18 residues. Germline loops: CDR1 MNHEY, CDR2 SVGEGT. CDR3 DNA: TGTGCCAGCAGTTACTTTTCGGGCAGACAGGGTGGCACCGGGGAGCTGTTTTTT. Translation gives CASSYFSGRQGGTGELFF.

In the case of this clone: The same CDR3 arises from other DNA sequences in this sample as well. V and J are TRBV7-9 and TRBJ1-3; maybe TRBD1 (5 bases). CDR1 SEHNR and CDR2 FQNEAQ come from the germline V gene (reference sequence). V lost 5 bases, J lost 2 bases, and 7 bases lay in between. The CDR3 is 13 amino acids. CDR3 residues: CASSLTAGNTIYF. The CDR3 DNA reads TGTGCCAGCAGCCTGACAGCTGGAAACACCATATATTTT.

The CDR3 DNA is TGCGCCAGCAGGGCAGGATCGAGCGCGGAAAAACTGTTTTTT. Protein product: CASRAGSSAEKLFF. V is TRBV5-1 and J is TRBJ1-4; D remains unclear. Looked up from germline, CDR1 is SGHRS and CDR2 is YFSETQ. The CDR3 is 14 amino acids. The ends were cut back, 5 bases at V and 8 bases at J, with 16 bases in the middle.

This clone was recorded only once. This chain joins TRBV5-4 and TRBJ1-2; 9 bases fit TRBD1. Germline loops: CDR1 SGHNT, CDR2 YYREEE (reference sequence). The CDR3 covers 15 residues. After removal of 0 bases from V and 4 bases from J, the junction contained 4 bases not matched to a gene. The CDR3: CASSLGQGVPYGYTF. CDR3 nucleotides: TGTGCCAGCAGCTTGGGACAGGGGGTGCCCTATGGCTACACCTTC.

The chain links TRBV5-4 to TRBJ2-1; 8 bases are shared with TRBD1. The germline V gene has CDR1 SGHNT and CDR2 YYREEE (reference sequence). V shed 4 bases and J 7 bases; nucleotides not matched to a gene: 10. The CDR3 loop spans 15 amino acids. The DNA of the CDR3 is TGTGCCAGCAGCCCCGGACAGGGTTTACGAAATGAGCAGTTCTTC. Translating gives CASSPGQGLRNEQFF.